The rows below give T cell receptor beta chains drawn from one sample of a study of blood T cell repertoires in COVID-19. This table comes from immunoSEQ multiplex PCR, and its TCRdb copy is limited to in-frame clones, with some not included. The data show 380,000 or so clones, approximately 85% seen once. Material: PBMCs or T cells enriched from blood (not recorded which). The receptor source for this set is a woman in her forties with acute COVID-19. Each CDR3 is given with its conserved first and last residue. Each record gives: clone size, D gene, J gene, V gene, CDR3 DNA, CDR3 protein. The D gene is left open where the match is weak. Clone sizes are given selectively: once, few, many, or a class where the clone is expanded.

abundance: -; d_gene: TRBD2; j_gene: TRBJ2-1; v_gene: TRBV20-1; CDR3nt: TGCAGTGCTAGTCAAGCGGGAACCTCCTACAATGAGCAGTTCTTC; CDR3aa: CSASQAGTSYNEQFF
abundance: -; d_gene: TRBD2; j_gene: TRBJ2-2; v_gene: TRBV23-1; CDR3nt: TGCGCCAGCAGTCAATCCCCCCGGGAGGGTCTTGTCGGGGAGCTGTTTTTT; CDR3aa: CASSQSPREGLVGELFF
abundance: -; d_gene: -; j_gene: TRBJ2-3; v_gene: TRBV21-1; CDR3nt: TGTGCCAGCAGCCATTTCGGGGAAGAAACAGATACGCAGTATTTT; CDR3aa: CASSHFGEETDTQYF
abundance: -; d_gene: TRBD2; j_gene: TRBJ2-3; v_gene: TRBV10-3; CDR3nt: TGTGCCAGCAAAGCGGGGGCCACAGATACGCAGTATTTT; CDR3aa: CASKAGATDTQYF
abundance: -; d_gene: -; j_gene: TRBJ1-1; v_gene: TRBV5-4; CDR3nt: TGTGCCAGCAGCTTTTCTAGGGGAGGGTCAGCTTTCTTT; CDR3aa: CASSFSRGGSAFF
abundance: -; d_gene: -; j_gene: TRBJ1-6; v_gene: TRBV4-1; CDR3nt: TGCGCCAGCAGCCAAGTGGTGGGGGCTTCACCCCTCCACTTT; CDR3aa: CASSQVVGASPLHF
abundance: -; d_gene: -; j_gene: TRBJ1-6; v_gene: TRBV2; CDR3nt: TGTGCCAGCAGTGATGGAGTCGGTTCACCCCTCCACTTT; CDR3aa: CASSDGVGSPLHF
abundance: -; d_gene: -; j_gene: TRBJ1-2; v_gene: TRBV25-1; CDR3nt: TGTGCCAGCAGTGACGTGCGGGGGCCTGAGGCTGGCTACACCTTC; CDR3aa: CASSDVRGPEAGYTF
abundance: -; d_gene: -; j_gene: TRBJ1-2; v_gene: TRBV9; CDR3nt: TGTGCCAGCAGCTCCTCTAAGGGGTCGAGGAACTATGGCTACACCTTC; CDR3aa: CASSSSKGSRNYGYTF
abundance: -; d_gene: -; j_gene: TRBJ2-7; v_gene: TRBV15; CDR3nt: TGTGCCACCAGCAGAGAAAGGACTCCCCCCTACGAGCAGTACTTC; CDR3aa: CATSRERTPPYEQYF
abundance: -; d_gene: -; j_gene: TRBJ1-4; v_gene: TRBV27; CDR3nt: TGTGCCAGCAGTTCTTTAAGGGGCTTTGGACCTAATGAAAAACTGTTTTTT; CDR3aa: CASSSLRGFGPNEKLFF
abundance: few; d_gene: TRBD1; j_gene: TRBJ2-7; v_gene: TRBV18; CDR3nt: TGTGCCAGCTCAGCCGGGACAGGGGCTAACGAGCAGTACTTC; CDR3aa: CASSAGTGANEQYF
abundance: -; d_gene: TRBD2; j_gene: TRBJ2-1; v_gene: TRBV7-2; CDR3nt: TGTGCCAGCAGCTTAGTAGGGCTAGCGGGGGTGGGGGAGCAGTTCTTC; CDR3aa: CASSLVGLAGVGEQFF
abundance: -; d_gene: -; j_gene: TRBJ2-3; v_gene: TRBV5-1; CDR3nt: TGCGCCAGCAGCTTAACAGGAGCCTACACAGATACGCAGTATTTT; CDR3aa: CASSLTGAYTDTQYF